This note documents a single T cell receptor beta chain sequence. This record comes from a study of blood T cell repertoires in COVID-19. Study information: From the United States, Italy and Spain came samples of acute and convalescent COVID-19.

Profiling relied on immunoSEQ multiplex PCR, and the TCRdb table lists in-frame clones only, not all of them. The sample lists some 41,000 clones, about 91% occurring once. The CDR3 is 17 amino acids. The junction had 11 bases not matched to a gene; V was cut back by 3 bases and J by 0 bases. From germline, CDR1 is SGDLS and CDR2 YYNGEE. This sequence originates from a woman aged 30 to 39 in a cohort sampled during active COVID-19. The chain employs TRBV9 and TRBJ1-2; TRBD1 agrees at 7 bases. The sample consisted of peripheral blood. As DNA, the CDR3 is TGTGCCAGCAGCGGAGCCCGAGGACAGGCTGCTAACTATGGCTACACCTTC. The encoded protein is CASSGARGQAANYGYTF.